The clone carrying this T cell receptor beta chain has a handful of counts. Its specificity is unknown. The record originates from a study of vaccination effects on CD4 cells after COVID-19. With 3 bases clipped from V and 10 bases from J, the junction kept 20 bases outside the gene matches. CDR1 is SEHNR and CDR2 is FQNEAQ in the germline V gene (reference sequence). This CDR3 is 17 amino acids long. Before sequencing, viral peptide pools were used by the ViraFEST assay to expand antigen-specific CD4+ T cells. The culture ran for approximately 11 days before CD4+ T cells were isolated. From March to December 2020, the person had a SARS-CoV-2 infection that was confirmed by PCR. Profiling relied on immunoSEQ multiplex PCR, and the TCRdb table lists in-frame clones only, not all of them. The sample yields about 45,000 clones, roughly 70% seen once.

This TCR was sampled from a human donor who had a prior SARS-CoV-2 infection. Specimen: CD4+ T cells from PBMCs cultured with a peptide pool, collected before COVID-19 vaccination. The genes are TRBV7-9 and TRBJ1-1; TRBD1 agrees at 7 bases. CDR3 DNA sequence: TGTGCCAGCAGCTTTTTGTCAGGCAGGGGGGCCCTGCGTACAGCTTTCTTT. As protein: CASSFLSGRGALRTAFF.